Here is one T cell receptor (beta chain) with its context. What this receptor recognizes is not known. No base quality values were provided; no much bigger clone lies one nucleotide off. Cut back by 5 bases and 1 base, the V and J ends lie 14 bases apart. From a lookup of the germline V gene, CDR1 and CDR2 are MDHEN and SYDVKM. Counted from cysteine to phenylalanine, this CDR3 has 15 amino acids. The entry retains the CDR3 DNA only, 45 bases that are in frame from base 1. Libraries came from PCR. Instrument on record: Illumina HiSeq 2500. TCR libraries were prepared with molecular barcoding, using unique molecular identifiers to normalize TCRbeta repertoire quantification. The public reads were run again by TCRdb, first through fastp at Q25 and then through MiXCR, and only productive beta chains were kept. Every distinct CDR3 protein forms one entry, paired with its most common genes and DNA. Counted in this sample were fewer than 250,000 distinct CDR3 sequences; approximately 15% of them appeared once. 40% to 50% of the sample comes from the top ten.

This entry comes from a study of T-cell reconstitution after alpha-beta-depleted transplantation in children (dated by TCRdb to the mid-2010s). Describing the broader study: T-cell immune reconstitution after TCRalphabeta/CD19-depleted allogeneic hematopoietic cell transplantation in children was quantitatively tracked in the study by means of TCR repertoire profiling.

Read against the paper, the sample's treatment or condition label means: allogeneic hematopoietic cell transplantation with graft depleted of TCRalphabeta T cells and CD19 B cells. The children who served as transplant recipients had been given grafts of TCRalphabeta/CD19-depleted allogeneic hematopoietic cells. Points the paper makes about the study in general: The apparently early alphabetaT-cell count recovery about two months after transplant was reportedly dependent on only several hundred rapidly expanded clones derived from non-depleted graft cells. Over the following months the frequencies of hyperexpanded clones went down, and after one year T-cell counts and TCRbeta diversity were mostly credited to newly produced T cells. The high TCRbeta diversity at day 60 in some patients was ascribed to recipient T cells and intrathymic progenitors that had survived conditioning.

This chain joins TRBV28 to TRBJ1-1, with the D gene call left open. Here the sequenced sample was PBMCs, mostly from graft donor cells, taken 360 days after TCRalphabeta/CD19-depleted stem cell transplant. The receptor was isolated from a male patient between 2 and 10 years old who had a stem cell transplant for acute lymphoblastic leukemia, so the T cells may come from the graft donor. The bases read TGTGCCAGCAGTCCACCAGGACCGCAGAACACTGAAGCTTTCTTT. Translated, this gives CASSPPGPQNTEAFF.